The T cell receptor (beta chain) described here comes from a study of siplizumab effects on memory and regulatory T cells. From germline, CDR1 is GTSNPN and CDR2 SVGIG (reference sequence). V was shortened by 3 bases and J by 4 bases, with 19 bases between the two germline ends. The CDR3 spans 15 residues. Whole-study results and caveats: It was never confirmed that proliferating Tregs from siplizumab cultures were suppressive.

Assay used: immunoSEQ multiplex PCR; TCRdb lists only in-frame clones, some missing. Of approximately 12,000 clones listed, approximately 39% were seen once; the top ten hold 9.5% to 13%. A few counts support this clone. Its antigen is currently unknown. As described, mixed lymphocyte reaction cells underwent coculture at 37°C for a duration of 5 to 6 days. Sequencing was carried out using CFSE-low (dividing) CD8+ T cells sorted from an allogeneic mixed lymphocyte reaction. The V call is TRBV30, the J call TRBJ2-7; D is unresolved. The clonotype comes from a human donor in good health; the cells came from an allogeneic mixed lymphocyte reaction. CDR3 residues: CAWRTLMSQNYEQYF. The CDR3, as DNA: TGTGCCTGGAGAACCCTTATGAGCCAGAATTACGAGCAGTACTTC.